The clone carrying this T cell receptor (beta chain) was recorded many times. Indicated time point: sample taken at primary tumor resection. The sequenced material consisted of unsorted whole RNA from tumor, nontumor lung or frozen PBMC. 55 to 80 TRACERx patients with early, untreated non-small cell lung cancer donated samples. The sample originates from a study of spatial heterogeneity in lung cancer. Germline values: CDR1 SGDLS, CDR2 YYNGEE. This CDR3 spans 15 amino acids. The V segment lost 0 bases and the J segment 5 bases; nucleotides outside the gene matches: 1. Every TCR cDNA molecule bore its own unique molecular identifier. TCRdb re-called the 5' RACE reads with MiXCR, one entry per CDR3 protein. This repertoire shows around 63,000 distinct CDR3 sequences, 7% to 10% found once; its top ten account for roughly 16%.

The source is a female donor with early-stage non-small cell lung cancer. The chain employs TRBV9 and TRBJ2-1, with 11 bases matching TRBD2. The sequencing used PBMCs, collected at surgery. The CDR3, as DNA: TGTGCCAGCAGCGTAGGACTAGCGGGAAACAATGAGCAGTTCTTC. Protein product: CASSVGLAGNNEQFF.